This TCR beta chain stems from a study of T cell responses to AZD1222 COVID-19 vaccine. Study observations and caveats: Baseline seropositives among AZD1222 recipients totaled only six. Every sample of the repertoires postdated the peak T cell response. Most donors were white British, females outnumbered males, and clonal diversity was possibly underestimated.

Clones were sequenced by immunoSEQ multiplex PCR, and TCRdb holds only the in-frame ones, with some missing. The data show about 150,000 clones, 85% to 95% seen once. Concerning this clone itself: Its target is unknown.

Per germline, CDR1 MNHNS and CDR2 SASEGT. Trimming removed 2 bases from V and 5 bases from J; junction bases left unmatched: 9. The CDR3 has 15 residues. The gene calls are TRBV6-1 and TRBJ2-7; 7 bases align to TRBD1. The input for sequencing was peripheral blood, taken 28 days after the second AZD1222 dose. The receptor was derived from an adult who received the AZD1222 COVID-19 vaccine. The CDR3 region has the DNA TGTGCCAGCAGTGAAAAGGCAGGGGGAGCCGACGAGCAGTACTTC. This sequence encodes CASSEKAGGADEQYF.